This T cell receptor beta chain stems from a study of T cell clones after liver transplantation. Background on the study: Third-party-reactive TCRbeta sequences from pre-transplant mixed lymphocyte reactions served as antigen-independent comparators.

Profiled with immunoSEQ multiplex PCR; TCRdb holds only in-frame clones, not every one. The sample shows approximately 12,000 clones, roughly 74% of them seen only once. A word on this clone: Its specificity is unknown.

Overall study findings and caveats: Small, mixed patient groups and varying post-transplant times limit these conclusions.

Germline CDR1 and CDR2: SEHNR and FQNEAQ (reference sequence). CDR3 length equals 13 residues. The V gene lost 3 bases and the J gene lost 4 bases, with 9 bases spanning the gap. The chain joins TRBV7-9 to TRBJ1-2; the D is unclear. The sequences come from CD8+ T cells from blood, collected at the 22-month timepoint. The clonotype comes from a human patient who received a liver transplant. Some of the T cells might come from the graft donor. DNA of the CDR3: TGTGCCAGCAGCTTCCCGGGCTCCTATGGCTACACCTTC. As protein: CASSFPGSYGYTF.